These T cell receptor beta chains were read from a single sample in a study of blood T cell repertoires in COVID-19. Libraries were prepared by immunoSEQ multiplex PCR; TCRdb keeps only in-frame clonotypes and omits some of them. The table includes 200,000 to 300,000 clones, 75% to 90% detected once. The material sequenced was PBMCs or T cells enriched from blood (not recorded which). Every receptor here comes from a woman younger than 45 who had recovered from COVID-19. The CDR3 runs from the conserved cysteine through the conserved F or W. Each record gives: V gene, clone size, D gene, J gene, CDR3 protein, CDR3 DNA. D genes are given only for firm matches. Clone size appears in some rows only: once, few, many, or a class for an expanded clone.

TRBV19	.	.	TRBJ2-1	CASSIGYGNHNEQFF	TGTGCCAGTAGTATCGGTTACGGGAACCACAATGAGCAGTTCTTC
TRBV5-1	.	.	TRBJ2-3	CASSLPGGTDTQYF	TGCGCCAGCAGCTTGCCAGGGGGCACAGATACGCAGTATTTT
TRBV4-3	.	.	TRBJ2-2	CASSQERVGPGELFF	TGCGCCAGCAGCCAAGAGCGGGTCGGGCCCGGGGAGCTGTTTTTT
TRBV5-6	.	.	TRBJ1-2	CASSLVRGSNYGYTF	TGTGCCAGCAGCTTGGTTCGGGGATCAAACTATGGCTACACCTTC
TRBV4-3	few	.	TRBJ2-2	CASSQDLGRPTVHTGELFF	TGCGCCAGCAGCCAAGATCTCGGGAGACCGACCGTGCACACCGGGGAGCTGTTTTTT
TRBV18	.	TRBD1	TRBJ2-7	CASSPGTGGSYEQYF	TGTGCCAGCTCACCAGGGACAGGGGGTTCCTACGAGCAGTACTTC
TRBV27	.	.	TRBJ1-5	CASSFTAGAQPQHF	TGTGCCAGCAGTTTCACGGCAGGGGCTCAGCCCCAGCATTTT
TRBV15	.	.	TRBJ2-7	CATSRDRGPYEQYF	TGTGCCACCAGCAGAGACAGGGGACCCTACGAGCAGTACTTC
TRBV6-5	.	TRBD1	TRBJ1-2	CASSLTGQGANGYTF	TGTGCCAGCAGTCTAACCGGACAGGGGGCAAATGGCTACACCTTC
TRBV9	once	.	TRBJ2-6	CASSVESRAGSRANVLTF	TGTGCCAGCAGCGTAGAGTCCAGGGCCGGGTCGAGGGCCAACGTCCTGACTTTC
TRBV25-1	.	TRBD2	TRBJ2-1	CATGTSGSQFF	TGTGCCACCGGGACTAGCGGGAGTCAGTTCTTC
TRBV7-8	.	TRBD2	TRBJ2-1	CASSQPPGTSYHRGNNEQFF	TGTGCCAGCAGCCAACCCCCGGGGACTAGCTATCACCGGGGCAACAATGAGCAGTTCTTC
TRBV30	.	.	TRBJ1-5	CAWSEPRTYLSNQPQHF	TGTGCCTGGAGCGAGCCCCGGACATATCTTAGCAATCAGCCCCAGCATTTT
TRBV7-3	.	TRBD1	TRBJ1-1	CASSARTGGQDTEAFF	TGTGCCAGCAGCGCCCGGACAGGGGGCCAGGACACTGAAGCTTTCTTT
TRBV9	.	.	TRBJ1-3	CASSAPGAYAGNTIYF	TGTGCCAGCAGCGCCCCAGGGGCATATGCTGGAAACACCATATATTTT
TRBV9	once	TRBD1	TRBJ1-2	CASSSDRGSSYGYTF	TGTGCCAGCAGCTCCGACAGGGGGTCTAGCTATGGCTACACCTTC
TRBV24-1	.	.	TRBJ2-4	CATSEAGKNIQYF	TGTGCCACCAGTGAGGCAGGGAAAAACATTCAGTACTTC
TRBV12-3/TRBV12-4	.	.	TRBJ1-6	CASSLNKQQPLHF	TGTGCCAGCAGTTTAAACAAACAACAACCCCTCCACTTT
TRBV15	.	TRBD2	TRBJ2-7	CATSRPGGEQYF	TGTGCCACCAGCAGGCCGGGGGGAGAGCAGTACTTC
TRBV7-8	.	.	TRBJ2-7	CASSPLAALNSYEQYF	TGTGCCAGCAGCCCCTTAGCGGCTTTAAACTCCTACGAGCAGTACTTC
TRBV27	.	TRBD2	TRBJ2-3	CASSSLAGGPPSTQYF	TGTGCCAGCAGTTCATTAGCGGGGGGCCCGCCGTCGACGCAGTATTTT
TRBV30	.	.	TRBJ1-2	CAWSPQDYGYTF	TGTGCCTGGAGTCCACAGGATTATGGCTACACCTTC
TRBV7-2	.	.	TRBJ1-2	CASSYQTSNYGYTF	TGTGCCAGCAGTTATCAGACAAGTAACTATGGCTACACCTTC
TRBV6-6	.	.	TRBJ1-2	CASSYGGDDGYTF	TGTGCCAGCAGTTACGGGGGGGACGATGGCTACACCTTC
TRBV7-8	.	.	TRBJ2-3	CAVRSRSGSDTQYF	TGTGCCGTCCGTTCGAGGAGTGGCTCAGATACGCAGTATTTT
TRBV14	once	TRBD1	TRBJ2-7	CASSQARSWASLGTDYEQYF	TGTGCCAGCAGCCAAGCAAGAAGCTGGGCGAGTCTCGGGACAGACTACGAGCAGTACTTC
TRBV11-2	.	TRBD1	TRBJ1-2	CASSPGRDSYGYTF	TGTGCCAGCAGCCCCGGCCGGGACAGCTATGGCTACACCTTC
TRBV27	once	.	TRBJ2-7	CASRGRRAEQYF	TGTGCCAGCAGAGGAAGGCGAGCGGAGCAGTACTTC
TRBV6-6	once	.	TRBJ2-7	CASRARDTSYEQYF	TGTGCCAGCAGAGCCCGGGACACCTCCTACGAGCAGTACTTC
TRBV2	.	TRBD1	TRBJ1-2	CASGQGMAYGYTF	TGTGCCAGCGGACAGGGAATGGCCTATGGCTACACCTTC
TRBV19	.	TRBD1	TRBJ1-2	CASSHETDRSNTF	TGTGCCAGTAGCCATGAAACGGACAGGTCGAACACCTTC
TRBV30	.	.	TRBJ1-1	CAWTLGLYTEAFF	TGTGCCTGGACTTTGGGCCTTTACACTGAAGCTTTCTTT
TRBV28	.	TRBD1	TRBJ2-7	CASMSQGAHEQYF	TGTGCCAGCATGTCCCAGGGGGCCCACGAGCAGTACTTC
TRBV5-5	few	.	TRBJ1-1	CASSPVLRNTEAFF	TGTGCCAGCAGCCCCGTCCTCCGGAACACTGAAGCTTTCTTT
TRBV29-1	.	.	TRBJ2-1	CSVGEYSSSYNEQFF	TGCAGCGTTGGAGAATATTCCAGCTCCTACAATGAGCAGTTCTTC
TRBV6-1	.	TRBD1	TRBJ1-1	CASSVPGQGLRTEAFF	TGTGCCAGCAGTGTTCCGGGACAGGGATTAAGGACTGAAGCTTTCTTT
TRBV19	.	TRBD1	TRBJ1-6	CATGQGGNNSPLHF	TGTGCCACAGGACAGGGCGGAAATAATTCACCCCTCCACTTT
TRBV30	.	.	TRBJ2-7	CAWSGLGAEQYF	TGTGCCTGGAGTGGACTGGGGGCCGAGCAGTACTTC
TRBV4-1	.	.	TRBJ1-6	CASSQDTPRGGSPLHF	TGCGCCAGCAGCCAAGATACACCCCGGGGGGGGTCACCCCTCCACTTT
TRBV6-5	.	TRBD2	TRBJ2-1	CASSYELAGASEQFF	TGTGCCAGCAGTTACGAACTAGCGGGAGCCAGTGAGCAGTTCTTC
TRBV5-6	.	.	TRBJ2-5	CASSLGLQETQYF	TGTGCCAGCAGCTTAGGTCTACAGGAGACCCAGTACTTC
TRBV27	.	TRBD1	TRBJ1-2	CASSFGTGYYGYTF	TGTGCCAGCAGTTTCGGGACAGGGTATTATGGCTACACCTTC
TRBV30	.	TRBD1	TRBJ1-1	CAWETGARTEAFF	TGTGCCTGGGAAACAGGGGCAAGGACTGAAGCTTTCTTT
TRBV28	.	.	TRBJ1-5	CAISSGRDYWGNQPQHF	TGTGCCATTTCGTCGGGCAGGGACTACTGGGGCAATCAGCCCCAGCATTTT
TRBV7-2	.	.	TRBJ2-1	CASTTLRGGGNNEQFF	TGTGCCAGCACCACCCTAAGGGGTGGGGGGAACAATGAGCAGTTCTTC
TRBV7-8	.	TRBD1	TRBJ1-5	CASSPGDTTGGRQPQHF	TGTGCCAGCAGCCCCGGTGATACGACAGGGGGCCGTCAGCCCCAGCATTTT
TRBV7-9	.	.	TRBJ2-7	CASSSGHRERPYEQYF	TGTGCCAGCAGCTCGGGACACAGGGAAAGGCCCTACGAGCAGTACTTC
TRBV11-2	.	TRBD1	TRBJ1-1	CASSERGTANTEAFF	TGTGCCAGCAGCGAGAGGGGGACAGCGAACACTGAAGCTTTCTTT
TRBV19	.	.	TRBJ1-5	CASSIGGGVNQPQHF	TGTGCCAGTAGTATTGGTGGGGGGGTGAATCAGCCCCAGCATTTT
TRBV28	.	TRBD2	TRBJ2-7	CASSSPSGGPYEQYF	TGTGCCAGCAGTTCACCTAGCGGGGGACCCTACGAGCAGTACTTC
TRBV28	.	.	TRBJ1-1	CASSFGGRGRNTEAFF	TGTGCCAGCAGTTTTGGAGGGAGGGGACGGAACACTGAAGCTTTCTTT
TRBV6-2/TRBV6-3	.	TRBD1	TRBJ1-1	CASSYWGWDRRPNTEAFF	TGTGCCAGCAGTTACTGGGGGTGGGACAGGAGACCGAACACTGAAGCTTTCTTT
TRBV12-3/TRBV12-4	.	TRBD1	TRBJ1-2	CASSKDRVNGYTF	TGTGCCAGCAGTAAGGACAGGGTTAATGGCTACACCTTC
TRBV29-1	.	.	TRBJ1-1	CSVELGGSEAFF	TGCAGCGTTGAACTGGGGGGTTCTGAAGCTTTCTTT
TRBV18	.	TRBD1	TRBJ1-6	CASSPGTGPYSPLHF	TGTGCCAGCTCACCTGGGACAGGACCATATTCACCCCTCCACTTT
TRBV9	.	.	TRBJ2-1	CASSVGLPSYNEQFF	TGTGCCAGCAGCGTGGGACTCCCCTCCTACAATGAGCAGTTCTTC
TRBV2	.	TRBD1	TRBJ2-1	CASSTGGNEQFF	TGTGCCAGCAGTACAGGGGGCAATGAGCAGTTCTTC
TRBV19	once	.	TRBJ2-1	CASSVTSSHEQFF	TGTGCCAGTAGTGTTACTAGCTCCCATGAGCAGTTCTTC
TRBV30	.	.	TRBJ1-2	CAWTSQYYGYTF	TGTGCCTGGACATCACAATACTATGGCTACACCTTC
TRBV6-1	.	.	TRBJ1-1	CASSENRNRLQGTEAFF	TGTGCCAGCAGTGAAAATCGAAACCGGTTGCAGGGCACTGAAGCTTTCTTT